This T cell receptor beta chain is from a study of OX40 agonist ivuxolimab in advanced cancers. Trimming took 1 base from V and 8 from J, leaving 2 bases between them. CDR1 MNHNS and CDR2 SASEGT come from the germline V gene. This CDR3 has 11 residues. The method was immunoSEQ multiplex PCR; TCRdb's version includes in-frame clones alone and lacks a portion of them. The repertoire has approximately 89,000 clones, around 86% of them found once; the top ten carry 0.31%. The study, taken as a whole, reports: Certain nonresponders likewise exhibited a low normalized T-cell clonal expansion.

This clone was recorded a few times. The antigen remains unidentified. V usage is TRBV6-1 and J usage is TRBJ1-4; D ambiguous. Here the sequenced sample was CD4+ or CD8+ T cells sorted from blood, taken in a trial of the OX40 agonist ivuxolimab. This TCR came from an adult with an advanced solid tumor such as melanoma, head and neck, liver or kidney cancer. The DNA of the CDR3 is TGTGCCAGCAGTGAAGTAGAAAAACTGTTTTTT. It is translated as CASSEVEKLFF.